A single sample gave rise to the 11 T cell receptor beta chains below, sequenced in a study of blood T cell repertoires in COVID-19. Clones were read by immunoSEQ multiplex PCR, and TCRdb kept only the in-frame ones, dropping some. The sample lists about 110,000 clones; around 83% were seen once. Input material: peripheral blood. These receptors originate from a human donor in a cohort sampled during active COVID-19.

The chain joins TRBV5-1 to TRBJ1-4; D call uncertain. Trimming pared 4 bases from V and 7 bases from J, leaving 17 bases between. This CDR3 has 15 amino acids. Germline CDR1 and CDR2: SGHRS and YFSETQ. The CDR3 nucleotides are TGCGCCAGCAGCCGGCAACACGGGGAGGGTGAAAAACTGTTTTTT. This translates into CASSRQHGEGEKLFF.

CDR3 protein: CASSLVRDSEAFF. CDR3 DNA: TGCGCCAGCAGCTTGGTCCGGGACTCAGAAGCTTTCTTT. The chain joins TRBV5-1 to TRBJ1-1, with a possible D match to TRBD1 (5 bases). In germline, CDR1 is SGHRS, CDR2 YFSETQ. The CDR3 runs to 13 residues. Trimming removed 0 bases from V and 8 bases from J, with 11 bases in between.

About this clone itself: Germline is not matched at one junction end, which may reflect a read error. V is TRBV27 and J is TRBJ1-2; tentative D call: TRBD1 (6 bases). CDR3 size: 14 residues. From germline, CDR1 is MNHEY and CDR2 SMNVEV (reference sequence). The CDR3 bases are TGTGCCAGCAGTCCCTCTGGCGGGGGGCAGCGGTGGGTCTTC. Its translation: CASSPSGGGQRWVF.

This clone was detected only once. The chain recombines TRBV18 with TRBJ2-3; possibly TRBD2 for D (7 bases). CDR3 length: 16 residues. Germline V gene lookup returns CDR1 KGHSH and CDR2 LQKENI. V dropped 8 bases and J dropped 1 base, with 19 bases sitting between them. The CDR3 coding sequence is TGTGCCAGCACATCCCGGGGGGCTCGGGGCACAGATACGCAGTATTTT. It translates to CASTSRGARGTDTQYF.

The chain links TRBV5-1 to TRBJ2-7; possibly TRBD1 for D (5 bases). CDR1 SGHRS and CDR2 YFSETQ come from the germline V gene. The CDR3 has 14 amino acids. V was clipped by 0 bases and J by 3 bases, with 10 bases between them. The CDR3 region is CASSLEWQGYEQYF. CDR3 coding DNA: TGCGCCAGCAGCTTGGAGTGGCAGGGCTACGAGCAGTACTTC.

This chain uses TRBV28 with TRBJ1-2, with D tentatively TRBD1 (5 bases). Trimming removed 2 bases at V and 8 bases at J, with 12 bases between. Germline V CDR1 and CDR2: MDHEN, SYDVKM. This CDR3 has 13 amino acids. The CDR3 reads CASSLIRVGGYTF. The CDR3 DNA reads TGTGCCAGCAGTTTAATCAGGGTGGGAGGCTACACCTTC.

This sequence joins TRBV2 and TRBJ2-2; 7 bases align to TRBD2. Germline CDR1 SNHLY, CDR2 FYNNEI. The CDR3 extends over 15 amino acids. Trimming removed 7 bases from V and 6 bases from J; junction bases left unmatched: 11. The CDR3 sequence is CASNLMGGFPGELFF. CDR3 nucleotide sequence: TGTGCCAGCAATTTGATGGGGGGGTTTCCCGGGGAGCTGTTTTTT.

V gene TRBV28 combines with J gene TRBJ2-7; 9 positions agree with TRBD2. With 6 bases clipped from V and 7 bases from J, the junction kept 7 bases outside the gene matches. The CDR3 consists of 13 residues. Germline V gene lookup returns CDR1 MDHEN and CDR2 SYDVKM. The CDR3 here is CASRLAGVGEQYF. CDR3 nucleotides: TGTGCCAGCAGATTAGCGGGAGTGGGGGAGCAGTACTTC.

This chain uses TRBV10-3 with TRBJ2-7; 10 nucleotides agree with TRBD2. V lost 4 bases to trimming and J lost 1 base; unmatched junction nucleotides: 10. The CDR3 spans 17 residues. The V gene's germline CDR1 is ENHRY and CDR2 SYGVKD. The CDR3: CAISGQKTSGASYEQYF. The CDR3 DNA reads TGTGCCATCAGTGGGCAGAAAACTAGCGGGGCGTCCTACGAGCAGTACTTC.

The chain carries TRBV30 and TRBJ2-7, with 10 nucleotides matching TRBD1. Germline CDR1 and CDR2: GTSNPN and SVGIG (reference sequence). Losses at the gene ends were 2 bases for V and 3 bases for J; bases not matched to a gene: 4. This CDR3 has 14 amino acids. This CDR3 reads CAWSPGQGFYEQYF. The CDR3 region has the DNA TGTGCCTGGAGTCCGGGACAGGGGTTCTACGAGCAGTACTTC.

The chain is built from TRBV10-3 and TRBJ1-5; no clear D gene. CDR3 length: 14 residues. Deletions cut 2 bases from V and 0 bases from J, with 5 bases between. The germline V gene has CDR1 ENHRY and CDR2 SYGVKD. DNA of the CDR3: TGTGCCATCAGTGAGGGAGATAGCAATCAGCCCCAGCATTTT. Translated, it gives CAISEGDSNQPQHF.